The rows below give T cell receptor beta chains drawn from one sample of a study of post-analysis software for immune sequencing data. Using its own MiXCR run on the PCR reads, TCRdb lists one record per CDR3 protein. Here the sample spans about 620,000 distinct CDR3 sequences, 44% being singletons. Sequenced material: blood. The source is a girl aged 10 to 17 with multiple sclerosis. CDR3s include the opening cysteine and the closing phenylalanine or tryptophan. D genes are given only for firm matches. The listing skips clone size in some rows; elsewhere it reads once, few, many or a size class.

>.|.|TRBJ1-1|TRBV12-3/TRBV12-4|11
TGTGCCAGCAAGCTGAACACTGAAGCTTTCTTT
CASKLNTEAFF
>.|.|TRBJ1-1|TRBV5-5|15
TGTGCCAGCAGCCGTTCAACCTACCTGAACACTGAAGCTTTCTTT
CASSRSTYLNTEAFF
>.|few|TRBJ1-1|TRBV10-3|13
TGTGCCATCAGTGATCCCCCGGACACTGAAGCTTTCTTT
CAISDPPDTEAFF
>TRBD1|few|TRBJ2-7|TRBV12-3/TRBV12-4|17
TGTGCCAGCAGTCGAAACCCCGGGACAGGGGGTAATTACGAGCAGTACTTC
CASSRNPGTGGNYEQYF
>.|.|TRBJ1-2|TRBV11-3|15
TGTGCCAGCAGCTTAGGCAGGCACGCTAACTATGGCTACACCTTC
CASSLGRHANYGYTF
>.|.|TRBJ2-3|TRBV10-3|12
TGTGCCATCAGGGGACTCACAGATACGCAGTATTTT
CAIRGLTDTQYF
>TRBD2|.|TRBJ2-7|TRBV7-9|9
TGTGCCGCGGGGGTTTCCCAGTACTTC
CAAGVSQYF
>.|.|TRBJ1-4|TRBV4-2|16
TGTGCCAGCAGCCGGGCCCGGGACACAACTAATGAAAAACGGTTTTTT
CASSRARDTTNEKRFF
>.|.|TRBJ2-5|TRBV5-1|15
TGCGCCAGCAGCTCCCACGGCGACCCGAGCGAGACCCAGTACTTC
CASSSHGDPSETQYF
>.|.|TRBJ1-1|TRBV5-1|14
TGCGCCAGCAGCTTGGCGGAGAGGGAAACTGAAGCTTTCTTT
CASSLAERETEAFF
>.|.|TRBJ2-7|TRBV12-3/TRBV12-4|14
TGTGCCAGCAGTTGGGGGGGCGCGACCTACGAGCAGTACTTC
CASSWGGATYEQYF
>.|.|TRBJ1-2|TRBV4-1|13
TGCGCCAGCAGCGGGTACAGGGTCCGTGGCTACACCTTC
CASSGYRVRGYTF
>TRBD1|.|TRBJ2-7|TRBV7-8|15
TGTGCCAGCAGCTTCCCGGACAGGGCCTCCTACGAGCAGTACTTC
CASSFPDRASYEQYF
>.|.|TRBJ2-7|TRBV15|12
TGTGCCACCAGCAGAGACTTCTACGAGCAGTACTTC
CATSRDFYEQYF
>TRBD2|few|TRBJ2-7|TRBV4-1|17
TGCGCCAGCAGCCAACGTACGACTAGCGGGGTCTTCTACGAGCAGTACTTC
CASSQRTTSGVFYEQYF
>.|.|TRBJ2-3|TRBV29-1|12
TGCAGCGGGGGGGTGGGCACAGATACGCAGTATTTT
CSGGVGTDTQYF
>.|few|TRBJ2-7|TRBV7-2|16
TGTGCCAGCACCCCAAACCAGGCAGTTGGGGCCTACGAGCAGTACTTC
CASTPNQAVGAYEQYF
>TRBD2|.|TRBJ2-2|TRBV12-3/TRBV12-4|16
TGTGCCAGCAGTTTACGGCGGGAGCGGCGGACCGGGGAGCTGTTTTTT
CASSLRRERRTGELFF
>TRBD1|.|TRBJ2-5|TRBV11-2|15
TGTGCCAGCAGCACTCCGACAGGGGGAAGGGAGACCCAGTACTTC
CASSTPTGGRETQYF
>.|.|TRBJ1-2|TRBV6-1|16
TGTGCCAGCAGTGATGTATTCGGCAGAATTTTCTATGGCTACACCTTC
CASSDVFGRIFYGYTF
>TRBD2|.|TRBJ2-3|TRBV29-1|16
TGCAGCGTCCCCTACGGGGCGGGGGGAAGCACAGATACGCAGTATTTT
CSVPYGAGGSTDTQYF
>TRBD2|.|TRBJ2-5|TRBV6-5|15
TGTGCCAGCAGTTCAGCGGGGGGTGCCCAAGAGACCCAGTACTTC
CASSSAGGAQETQYF
>TRBD1|once|TRBJ2-6|TRBV7-9|16
TGTGCCAGCAGCTACCAGGGACAGGGAGGGGCCAACGTCCTGACTTTC
CASSYQGQGGANVLTF
>.|.|TRBJ2-5|TRBV5-1|15
TGCGCCAGCAGCTCTACTAGTGAATCCTACAATGAGCAGTACTTC
CASSSTSESYNEQYF
>.|.|TRBJ2-1|TRBV6-5|16
TGTGCCAGCAGTTACTCGGCAAGTAACTCCTACAATGAGCAGTTCTTC
CASSYSASNSYNEQFF
>.|.|TRBJ1-2|TRBV13|11
TGTGCCAGCAGTTGGGGATTAGGCTACACCTTC
CASSWGLGYTF
>.|few|TRBJ1-2|TRBV4-1|13
TGCGCCAGCAGCCATCTTACAGGTGGAAGCTACACCTTC
CASSHLTGGSYTF
>TRBD2|.|TRBJ2-7|TRBV6-1|13
TGTGCCGTTCTCGGGACTAGCGGCTACGAGCAGTACTTC
CAVLGTSGYEQYF